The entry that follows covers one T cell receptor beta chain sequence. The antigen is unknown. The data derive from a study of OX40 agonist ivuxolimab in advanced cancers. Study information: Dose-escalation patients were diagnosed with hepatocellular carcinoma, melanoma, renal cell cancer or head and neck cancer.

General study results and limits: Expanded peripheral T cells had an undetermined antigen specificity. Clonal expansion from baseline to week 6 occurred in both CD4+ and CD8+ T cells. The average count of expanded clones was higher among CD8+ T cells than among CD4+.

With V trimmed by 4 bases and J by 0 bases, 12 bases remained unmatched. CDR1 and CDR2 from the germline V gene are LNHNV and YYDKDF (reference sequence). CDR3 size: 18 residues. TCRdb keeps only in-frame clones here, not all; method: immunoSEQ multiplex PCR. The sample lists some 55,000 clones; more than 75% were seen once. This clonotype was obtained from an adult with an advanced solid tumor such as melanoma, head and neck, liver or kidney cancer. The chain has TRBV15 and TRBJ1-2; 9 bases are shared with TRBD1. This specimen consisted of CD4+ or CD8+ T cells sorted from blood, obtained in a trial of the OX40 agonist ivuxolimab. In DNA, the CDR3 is TGTGCCACCAGCATATTACAGGGGGCCTTTACCGCTAACTATGGCTACACCTTC. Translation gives CATSILQGAFTANYGYTF.